What follows describes a single T cell receptor (beta chain). Its specificity is not known. Only in-frame clones appear in the TCRdb table, and some are missing; sequencing was by immunoSEQ multiplex PCR. The sample records about 2,100,000 clones, roughly 91% being singletons. This entry belongs to a study of shared clonotypes between healthy human individuals. Regarding the study as a whole: The small donor group covered limited genetic and exposure diversity.

CDR3 length: 13 amino acids. Trimming stripped 2 bases from V and 2 bases from J, with 7 bases between. Germline CDR1 SGHNT, CDR2 YYREEE (reference sequence). Cells designated naive CD8 were CD45RO-negative and were positively selected for CCR7, with terminally differentiated effector memory CD45RA+ cells excluded. The chain links TRBV5-4 to TRBJ1-2; D gene uncertain. The receptor comes from a man younger than 30 in good health. Some clones in this sample may be carry-over from other donors' samples. The source material was naive CD8+ T cells from PBMCs. CDR3 in amino acids: CASSLTDNYGYTF. The CDR3 bases are TGTGCCAGCAGCTTAACAGACAACTATGGCTACACCTTC.